Listed below are T cell receptor beta chains from one sample, sequenced in a study of blood T cell repertoires in COVID-19. Data came from immunoSEQ multiplex PCR; TCRdb stores just in-frame clones and leaves some out. The sample records fewer than 35,000 clones, 65% to 90% being singletons. Sequences were obtained from peripheral blood. The receptors originated from a human donor in a cohort sampled during active COVID-19. CDR3s include the opening cysteine and the closing phenylalanine or tryptophan. A D gene is named only where the DNA matches it firmly. Clone size is given for some rows only: seen once, a few or many times, or a class if the clone is expanded.

size: NA
V: TRBV6-1
J: TRBJ1-4
D: NA
CDR3: CASSSSVGQGEKLFF
DNA: TGTGCCAGCAGTTCTTCAGTGGGGCAGGGAGAAAAACTGTTTTTT

size: NA
V: TRBV19
J: TRBJ2-5
D: TRBD1
CDR3: CASSTRGSQGGETQYF
DNA: TGTGCCAGTAGTACCAGGGGGTCACAGGGGGGAGAGACCCAGTACTTC

size: NA
V: TRBV21-1
J: TRBJ2-7
D: NA
CDR3: CASSTLDEQYF
DNA: TGTGCCAGCAGCACACTCGACGAGCAGTACTTC

size: NA
V: TRBV3-1/TRBV3-2
J: TRBJ2-3
D: TRBD2
CDR3: CASRQTAGGTDTQYF
DNA: TGTGCCAGCAGGCAGACGGCGGGGGGCACAGATACGCAGTATTTT

size: NA
V: TRBV7-2
J: TRBJ1-1
D: NA
CDR3: CASSAGGPNTEAFF
DNA: TGTGCCAGCAGCGCCGGGGGGCCGAACACTGAAGCTTTCTTT

size: NA
V: TRBV5-1
J: TRBJ1-4
D: TRBD1
CDR3: CASRGGTDEKLFF
DNA: TGCGCCAGCAGAGGCGGGACAGATGAAAAACTGTTTTTT

size: NA
V: TRBV19
J: TRBJ2-3
D: NA
CDR3: CATRGLVGFTDTQYF
DNA: TGTGCCACTCGTGGATTGGTCGGGTTCACAGATACGCAGTATTTT

size: NA
V: TRBV6-5
J: TRBJ1-2
D: NA
CDR3: CASRAGGYGYTF
DNA: TGTGCCAGCAGGGCAGGAGGATATGGCTACACCTTC

size: NA
V: TRBV6-5
J: TRBJ1-3
D: NA
CDR3: CASSYGQNSGNTIYF
DNA: TGTGCCAGCAGTTACGGGCAGAACTCTGGAAACACCATATATTTT

size: NA
V: TRBV19
J: TRBJ2-7
D: TRBD2
CDR3: CASNSGGDLREQYF
DNA: TGTGCCAGCAATAGCGGGGGGGACCTAAGGGAGCAGTACTTC

size: NA
V: TRBV24-1
J: TRBJ2-2
D: NA
CDR3: CATSDLEGGTGELFF
DNA: TGTGCCACCAGTGATCTCGAGGGTGGCACCGGGGAGCTGTTTTTT

size: NA
V: TRBV19
J: TRBJ2-3
D: TRBD2
CDR3: CASTSSGGAVDTQYF
DNA: TGTGCCAGTACCTCCTCCGGGGGGGCCGTAGATACGCAGTATTTT

size: few
V: TRBV9
J: TRBJ2-2
D: TRBD2
CDR3: CASSAGLEAGELFF
DNA: TGTGCCAGCAGCGCGGGACTAGAGGCCGGGGAGCTGTTTTTT

size: NA
V: TRBV7-7
J: TRBJ2-1
D: TRBD2
CDR3: CASSLGLAAYNEQFF
DNA: TGTGCTAGCAGCTTAGGGCTAGCGGCCTACAATGAGCAGTTCTTC

size: NA
V: TRBV18
J: TRBJ1-2
D: NA
CDR3: CASSGGSDYGYTF
DNA: TGTGCCAGCTCTGGTGGGAGCGACTATGGCTACACCTTC